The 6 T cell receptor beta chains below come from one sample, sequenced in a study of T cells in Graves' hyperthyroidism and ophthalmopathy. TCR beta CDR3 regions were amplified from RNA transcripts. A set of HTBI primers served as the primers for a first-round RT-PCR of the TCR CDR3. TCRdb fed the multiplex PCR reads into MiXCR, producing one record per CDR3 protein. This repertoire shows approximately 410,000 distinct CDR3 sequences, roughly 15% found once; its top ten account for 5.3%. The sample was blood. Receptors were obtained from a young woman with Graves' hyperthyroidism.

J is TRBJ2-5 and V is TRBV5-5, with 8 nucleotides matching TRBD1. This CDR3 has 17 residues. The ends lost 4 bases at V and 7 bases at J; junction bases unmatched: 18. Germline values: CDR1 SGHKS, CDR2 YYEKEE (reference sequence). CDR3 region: CASSLWATTGGEGTQYF. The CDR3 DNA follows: TGTGCCAGCAGCCTTTGGGCCACCACAGGGGGTGAGGGGACCCAGTACTTC.

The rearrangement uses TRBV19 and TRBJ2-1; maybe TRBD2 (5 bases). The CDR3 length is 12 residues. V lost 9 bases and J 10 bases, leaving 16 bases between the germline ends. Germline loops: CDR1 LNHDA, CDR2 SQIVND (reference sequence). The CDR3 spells CASRHLEGEQFF. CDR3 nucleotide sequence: TGTGCCAGCCGACATCTTGAGGGCGAGCAGTTCTTC.

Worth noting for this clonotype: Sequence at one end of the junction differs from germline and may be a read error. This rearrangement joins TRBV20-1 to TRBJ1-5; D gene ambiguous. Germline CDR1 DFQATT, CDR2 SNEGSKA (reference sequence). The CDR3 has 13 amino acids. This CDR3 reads CSAKGALNQPHHF. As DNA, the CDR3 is TGCAGTGCCAAGGGAGCGCTAAATCAGCCCCATCATTTT.

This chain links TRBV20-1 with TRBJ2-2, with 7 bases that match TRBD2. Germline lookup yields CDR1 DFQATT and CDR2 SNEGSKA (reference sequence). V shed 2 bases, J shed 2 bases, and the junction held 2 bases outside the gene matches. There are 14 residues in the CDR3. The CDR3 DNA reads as TGCAGTGCTAGACTAGCGGTTAACACCGGGGAGCTGTTTTTT. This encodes CSARLAVNTGELFF.

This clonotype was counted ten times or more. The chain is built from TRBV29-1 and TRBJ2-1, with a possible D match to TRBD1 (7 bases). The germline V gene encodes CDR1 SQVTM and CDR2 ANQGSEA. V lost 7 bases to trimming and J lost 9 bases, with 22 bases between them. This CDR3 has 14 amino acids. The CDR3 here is CSARPGGPSGEQFF. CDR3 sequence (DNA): TGCAGCGCCAGACCAGGGGGGCCCTCCGGTGAGCAGTTCTTC.

The CDR3 coding sequence is TGTGCCAGCAGCCAAGTACAGGGGGCCACAGATACGCAGTATTTT. Residues: CASSQVQGATDTQYF. This chain links TRBV14 with TRBJ2-3, with 9 bases identical to TRBD1. Germline assignment: CDR1 SGHDN and CDR2 FVKESK. The CDR3 spans 15 residues. V shed 1 base, J shed 2 bases, and the junction held 1 base outside the gene matches. The variable domain in full, completed from reference TRBV14 and TRBJ2-3, reads EAGVTQFPSHSVIEKGQTVTLRCDPISGHDNLYWYRRVMGKEIKFLLHFVKESKQDESGMPNNRFLAERTGGTYSTLKVQPAELEDSGVYFCASSQVQGATDTQYFGPGTRLTVL.